Following are 21 T cell receptor beta chains from one sample sequenced in a study of blood T cells in healthy people across ages. Primers used in a second PCR of about 7 to 12 cycles were a sample-barcoded 5' primer and a J-beta primer mix. One entry per CDR3 protein, called by TCRdb with MiXCR from the 5' RACE reads. The sample lists roughly 1,500,000 distinct CDR3 sequences; roughly 32% were seen once. Input material: blood. The receptors originated from a woman aged 30 to 39 in good health.

This clonotype turned up a few times. This chain joins TRBV28 and TRBJ2-1, with D maybe TRBD2 (6 bases). This CDR3 contains 18 residues. Germline-derived CDR1 and CDR2 are MDHEN and SYDVKM. Trimming removed 1 base at V and 10 bases at J, with 26 bases between. This CDR3 is CASSLSKMGLGGPEEQFF. CDR3 nucleotides: TGTGCCAGCAGTTTATCTAAGATGGGCCTCGGGGGACCTGAGGAGCAGTTCTTC.

The chain uses TRBV29-1 and TRBJ2-1, with D possibly matching TRBD2 (7 bases). Germline CDR1 reads SQVTM; CDR2 reads ANQGSEA. The V end was cut by 7 bases, the J end by 0 bases, with 16 bases between. This CDR3 has 15 amino acids. The DNA of the CDR3 is TGCAGCGCCGGGGGGCGGCCGAGCTCCTACAATGAGCAGTTCTTC. Residues: CSAGGRPSSYNEQFF.

The chain is built from TRBV10-2 and TRBJ2-5; perhaps TRBD2 as D (5 bases). Trimming cost V 4 bases and J 2 bases, with 20 bases left between them. The CDR3 sequence is 17 residues long. Germline CDR1 is WSHSY and CDR2 is SAAADI. DNA of the CDR3: TGCGCCAGCAGTGTTCGAGTGGCTAGTCGCGGGCAAGAGACCCAGTACTTC. Translated, it gives CASSVRVASRGQETQYF.

The CDR3 spells CASSPRGGRTYEQYF. The CDR3 DNA follows: TGCGCCAGCAGCCCCCGAGGAGGGAGAACCTACGAGCAGTACTTC. V is TRBV4-1 and J is TRBJ2-7, with a possible D match to TRBD2 (6 bases). Germline V lookup: CDR1 MGHRA, CDR2 YSYEKL. Trimming removed 4 bases from V and 2 bases from J, with 15 bases in between. The CDR3 totals 15 residues.

This clonotype has more than one count but fewer than ten. The rearrangement links TRBV5-1 to TRBJ1-6; D not resolved. The CDR3 runs 13 residues. CDR1 and CDR2 from the germline V gene are SGHRS and YFSETQ. V shed 4 bases and J shed 7 bases, with 9 bases lying between them. CDR3 amino acids: CASSGRPNSPLHF. The CDR3 DNA sequence: TGCGCCAGCAGCGGGCGTCCGAATTCACCCCTCCACTTT.

Concerning this clonotype: At one end, the junction sequence differs from germline, possibly due to a read error. This chain connects TRBV12-3 or TRBV12-4 to TRBJ2-3; no firm D call. The CDR3 is made up of 15 amino acids. The CDR3 reads CASSSGSVGADAQYF. As DNA, the CDR3 is TGTGCCAGCAGTTCCGGCTCAGTCGGCGCAGATGCGCAGTATTTT.

Concerning this clonotype: Sequence at one end of the junction differs from germline and may be a read error. The chain uses TRBV4-1 and TRBJ2-1, with 12 bases matching TRBD2. Germline V CDR1 and CDR2: MGHRA, YSYEKL. The CDR3 sequence is 18 residues long. The DNA of the CDR3 is TGCGCCGGCAGCCAAGAAGGGACTAGCGGGTCCGCCTACAATGAGCAGTTCTTC. Translated: CAGSQEGTSGSAYNEQFF.

V and J are TRBV5-1 and TRBJ2-1; 8 bases match TRBD2. The CDR3 runs 16 residues. Trimming cost V 4 bases and J 5 bases; bases outside gene matches: 11. CDR1 is SGHRS and CDR2 is YFSETQ in the germline V gene. This chain's CDR3 is CASSPVGGRLHNEQFF. DNA of the CDR3: TGCGCCAGCAGCCCCGTGGGCGGGAGGCTCCACAATGAGCAGTTCTTC.

The J gene is TRBJ2-5, the V gene TRBV6-6; D possibly corresponds to TRBD2 (6 bases). The J call may not be correct, given that the DNA end is closer to TRBJ2-7. In germline, CDR1 is MNHNY, CDR2 SVGAGI (reference sequence). This CDR3 contains 14 residues. The CDR3 sequence is CASSYWGGAYEQYF. Here the CDR3 DNA reads TGTGCCAGCAGTTACTGGGGCGGGGCCTACGAGCAGTACTTC.

This clonotype was seen more than once but under ten times. CDR3 in amino acids: CSARDTVNSYNEQFF. The CDR3 DNA follows: TGCAGTGCTAGAGATACGGTGAACTCCTACAATGAGCAGTTCTTC. The chain employs TRBV20-1 and TRBJ2-1; D unclear. The CDR3 is 15 amino acids. Germline CDR1 and CDR2: DFQATT and SNEGSKA (reference sequence). V was trimmed by 0 bases and J by 0 bases, leaving 9 bases between them.

This clonotype was counted between two and nine times. The V gene is TRBV5-1, the J gene TRBJ2-7; 7 positions match TRBD2. Trimming at V came to 0 bases and at J to 2 bases, leaving 8 bases not matched to a gene. This CDR3 comprises 16 residues. Per germline, CDR1 SGHRS and CDR2 YFSETQ. The CDR3 DNA is TGCGCCAGCAGCTTGGATTGGGCGGGAGACCCCTACGAGCAGTACTTC. Its protein is CASSLDWAGDPYEQYF.

This sequence joins TRBV9 and TRBJ2-1; D gene uncertain. The CDR3 has 13 residues. The V end was cut by 0 bases, the J end by 8 bases, with 9 bases between. CDR1 SGDLS and CDR2 YYNGEE come from the germline V gene. In DNA form, the CDR3 reads TGTGCCAGCAGCGTAGGTAGTTTGGATGAGCAGTTCTTC. Amino acid sequence: CASSVGSLDEQFF.

This clonotype occurred a few times. The chain uses TRBV20-1 and TRBJ2-7, with 12 bases aligning to TRBD2. The CDR3 is 17 amino acids. Germline CDR1 reads DFQATT; CDR2 reads SNEGSKA (reference sequence). With 0 bases clipped from V and 0 bases from J, the junction kept 6 bases outside the gene matches. The CDR3 DNA reads TGCAGTGCTAGAGATCCTAGCGGGAGGGGAAGCTCCTACGAGCAGTACTTC. Its translation is CSARDPSGRGSSYEQYF.

This clonotype came up many times. The chain has TRBV29-1 and TRBJ2-1; 8 bases align to TRBD1. V was pared by 1 base and J by 0 bases, with 2 bases of the junction left unmatched. CDR3 size: 15 residues. Looked up from germline, CDR1 is SQVTM and CDR2 is ANQGSEA. The CDR3 sequence: CSVEGTGSSYNEQFF. The CDR3 region has the DNA TGCAGCGTTGAAGGGACAGGGAGCTCCTACAATGAGCAGTTCTTC.

The chain recombines TRBV9 with TRBJ2-3; 9 bases align to TRBD2. The CDR3 runs 15 residues. The J segment lost 2 bases and the V segment lost 3 bases, leaving 4 bases of the junction unmatched. Per the germline V gene, CDR1 is SGDLS and CDR2 is YYNGEE. The CDR3 region has the DNA TGTGCCAGCAGCGGCGGGGGGGGGGTCACAGATACGCAGTATTTT. This translates into CASSGGGGVTDTQYF. The entire variable domain, with the rest obtained from reference TRBV9 and TRBJ2-3, is as follows: DSGVTQTPKHLITATGQRVTLRCSPRSGDLSVYWYQQSLDQGLQFLIQYYNGEERAKGNILERFSAQQFPDLHSELNLSSLELGDSALYFCASSGGGGVTDTQYFGPGTRLTVL.

This clonotype was detected only a few times. CDR3 bases: TGTGCCAGCAGCCCAGGGAGTAGCGGGAGTTTTGACGAGCAGTACTTC. Protein sequence: CASSPGSSGSFDEQYF. The rearrangement links TRBV7-2 to TRBJ2-7, with 9 bases aligning to TRBD2. V was clipped by 5 bases and J by 5 bases; unmatched bases: 13. Per germline, CDR1 SGHTA and CDR2 FQGNSA. The CDR3 sequence is 16 residues long.

The J gene is TRBJ2-1, the V gene TRBV11-2, with 9 positions matching TRBD2. J was trimmed by 6 bases and V by 0 bases; bases with no gene match: 3. CDR3 length equals 15 residues. Germline V lookup: CDR1 SGHAT, CDR2 FQNNGV. CDR3 nucleotide sequence: TGTGCCAGCAGCTTAGATCTAGCGGGGACCAATGAGCAGTTCTTC. It is translated as CASSLDLAGTNEQFF.

V usage is TRBV7-8 and J usage is TRBJ1-5; D is possibly TRBD1 (5 bases). V was clipped by 8 bases and J by 2 bases, with 13 bases between them. CDR1 and CDR2 (germline): SGHVS, FQNEAQ. This CDR3 comprises 14 residues. The CDR3 DNA follows: TGTGCCAGCGGATCAGACAGTGGCAATCAGCCCCAGCATTTT. It translates to CASGSDSGNQPQHF.

This clonotype was detected a few times. The chain recombines TRBV7-9 with TRBJ2-3; TRBD2 matches at 11 bases. This CDR3 region has 19 residues. Trimming at V came to 1 base and at J to 6 bases, leaving 15 bases not matched to a gene. Germline V gives CDR1 SEHNR, CDR2 FQNEAQ (reference sequence). The CDR3 loop reads CASSLGLLAGALTSDTQYF. The CDR3 DNA is TGTGCCAGCAGCTTAGGCCTACTAGCGGGGGCCCTTACTTCGGATACGCAGTATTTT.

V is TRBV7-9 and J is TRBJ2-3; no definite D call. CDR3 length: 15 residues. Germline lookup yields CDR1 SEHNR and CDR2 FQNEAQ (reference sequence). V lost 1 base and J 0 bases, leaving 8 bases between the germline ends. The DNA of the CDR3 is TGTGCCAGCAGCTTAGATGGCGATAGCACAGATACGCAGTATTTT. As protein: CASSLDGDSTDTQYF.

J is TRBJ1-2 and V is TRBV3-1, with a weak D call TRBD1 (5 bases). Germline CDR1 LGHDT, CDR2 YNNKEL (reference sequence). CDR3 size: 16 residues. Trimming removed 3 bases from V and 4 bases from J, with 18 bases in between. The CDR3 loop is CASSHGLTGTSYGYTF. CDR3 coding DNA: TGTGCCAGCAGCCACGGTTTAACTGGGACCTCCTATGGCTACACCTTC.